This T cell receptor (beta chain) was sequenced in a study of cytomegalovirus exposure and HLA in healthy donors listed by TCRdb under 2017. Some background on the complete study: According to a later analysis, one platform produced both the roughly 110 validation repertoires and the 670 or so repertoires of the first cohort. To predict cytomegalovirus infection status, the study combined high-throughput TCR immunosequencing, statistical association of individual TCRs with disease status, and machine learning. The study aimed to test whether cataloging public T cell receptors could reveal signatures of past pathogen exposure. Besides the first cohort of about 730 subjects, a separate validation cohort made up of over a hundred different subjects was used.

A note on this clone: What this receptor recognizes is not known. No much larger clone exists at a distance of one base, and base qualities are not known.

Library preparation was by the immunoSEQ multiplex PCR assay. As for the original processing: To diagnose cytomegalovirus status from the catalog of TCR beta chain sequences, a statistical classification framework was built. The source is immuneACCESS, and TCRdb retained only in-frame sequences with V and J called. Part of the clones is not carried over; for the studies checked, unresolved V genes explain less than half of this, and the remainder is unexplained. Clone size and V and J calls were adopted from that table, with D and trimming inferred from the DNA. For this sample there are 190,000 or so clones; about 80% appear just once. About 2.8% of the sample is held by the ten biggest clonotypes. The full study reports these points: The study listed 164 TCR beta chains as associated with cytomegalovirus. All 120 or so repertoires were used to score co-occurrence in the validation cohort in a later analysis, because that analysis had no HLA typing for the cohort. A few of the identified cytomegalovirus-associated TCR beta chains were confirmed in vitro to be specific for cytomegalovirus antigens. In both the original and validation cohorts, the classifier was reported to diagnose cytomegalovirus status with high specificity and sensitivity. A later analysis found that TCRs clustered in the first cohort also tended to co-occur in the roughly 120 validation repertoires, with about 94% of cluster scores above 0. Across donors, most TCR sequences were observed very rarely, whereas some public TCRs were present in many individuals. According to the authors, the approach could potentially be generalized to other disease states and immunological phenotypes.

From its cysteine to its phenylalanine, the CDR3 spans 18 amino acids. The kept DNA is CDR3 alone, 54 bases in frame from the first base. The V and J ends are trimmed by 0 bases and 6 bases, leaving 22 bases between them. In the germline V gene, CDR1 corresponds to SGDLS and CDR2 to YYNGEE. Donors formed part of the validation cohort, which comprised 95 to 150 subjects and was distinct from the first cohort of under 850 subjects. The sequence was obtained from a woman younger than 30 in good health and CMV-seropositive. The chain is encoded by TRBV9 joined to TRBJ2-1; tentative D gene TRBD1, with 6 bases matching. Specimen: PBMCs. CDR3 protein: CASSVAPPDRHGGNEQFF. The nucleotide sequence reads TGTGCCAGCAGCGTAGCCCCCCCCGACAGGCATGGGGGCAATGAGCAGTTCTTC.